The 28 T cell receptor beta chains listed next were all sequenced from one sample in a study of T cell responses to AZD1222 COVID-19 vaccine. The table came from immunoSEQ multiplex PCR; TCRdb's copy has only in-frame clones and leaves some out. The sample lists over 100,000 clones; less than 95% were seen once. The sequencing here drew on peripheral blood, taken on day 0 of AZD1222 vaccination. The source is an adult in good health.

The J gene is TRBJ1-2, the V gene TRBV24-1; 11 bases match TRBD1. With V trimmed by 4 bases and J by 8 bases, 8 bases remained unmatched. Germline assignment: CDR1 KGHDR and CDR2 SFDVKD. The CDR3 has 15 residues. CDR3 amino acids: CATSDPGTGGRGYTF. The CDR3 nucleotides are TGTGCCACCAGTGACCCCGGGACAGGGGGACGAGGCTACACCTTC.

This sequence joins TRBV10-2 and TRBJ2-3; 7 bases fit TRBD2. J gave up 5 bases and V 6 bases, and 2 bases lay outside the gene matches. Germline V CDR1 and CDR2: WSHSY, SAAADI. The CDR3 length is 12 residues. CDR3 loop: CASRGEGDTQYF. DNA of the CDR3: TGCGCCAGCAGGGGGGAGGGAGATACGCAGTATTTT.

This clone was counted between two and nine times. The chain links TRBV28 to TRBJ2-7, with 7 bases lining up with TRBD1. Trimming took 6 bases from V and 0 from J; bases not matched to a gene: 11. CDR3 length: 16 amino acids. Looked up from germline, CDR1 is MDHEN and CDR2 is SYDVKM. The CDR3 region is CASRASRGPSSYEQYF. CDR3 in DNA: TGTGCCAGCAGGGCTTCGAGGGGGCCGAGCTCCTACGAGCAGTACTTC.

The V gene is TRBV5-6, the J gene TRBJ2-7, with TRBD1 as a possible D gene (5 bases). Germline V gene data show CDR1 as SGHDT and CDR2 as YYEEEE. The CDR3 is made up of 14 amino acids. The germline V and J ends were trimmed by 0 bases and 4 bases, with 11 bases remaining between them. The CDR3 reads CASSLEGWGYEQYF. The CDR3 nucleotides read TGTGCCAGCAGCTTGGAGGGGTGGGGATACGAGCAGTACTTC.

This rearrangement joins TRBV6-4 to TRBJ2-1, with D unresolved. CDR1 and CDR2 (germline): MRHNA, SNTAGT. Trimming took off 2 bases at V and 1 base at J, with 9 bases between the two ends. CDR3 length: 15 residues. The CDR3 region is CASSDEVGSYNEQFF. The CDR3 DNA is TGTGCCAGCAGTGACGAGGTAGGGTCCTACAATGAGCAGTTCTTC.

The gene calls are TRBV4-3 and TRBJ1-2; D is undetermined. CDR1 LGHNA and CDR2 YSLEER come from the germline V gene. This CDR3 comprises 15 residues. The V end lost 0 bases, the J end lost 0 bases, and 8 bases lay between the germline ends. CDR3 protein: CASSQERGPNYGYTF. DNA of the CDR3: TGCGCCAGCAGCCAAGAGAGAGGACCTAACTATGGCTACACCTTC.

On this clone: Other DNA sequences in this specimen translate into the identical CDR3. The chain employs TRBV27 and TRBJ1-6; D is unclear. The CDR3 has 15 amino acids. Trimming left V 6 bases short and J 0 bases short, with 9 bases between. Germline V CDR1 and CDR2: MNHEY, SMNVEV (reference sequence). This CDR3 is CASRTASSYNSPLHF. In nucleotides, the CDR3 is TGTGCCAGCAGGACGGCGAGCTCCTATAATTCACCCCTCCACTTT.

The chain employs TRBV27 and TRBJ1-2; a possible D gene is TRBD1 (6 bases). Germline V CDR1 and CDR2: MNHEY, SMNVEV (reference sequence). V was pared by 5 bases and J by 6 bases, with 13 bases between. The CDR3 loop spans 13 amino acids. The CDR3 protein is CASSLQGKDGYTF. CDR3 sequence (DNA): TGTGCCAGCAGTCTACAGGGTAAGGATGGCTACACCTTC.

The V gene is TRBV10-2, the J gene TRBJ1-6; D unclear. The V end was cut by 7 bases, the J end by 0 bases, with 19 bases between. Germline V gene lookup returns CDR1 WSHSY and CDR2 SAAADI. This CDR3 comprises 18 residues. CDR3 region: CASTSRGVLSSYNSPLHF. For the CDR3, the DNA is TGCGCCAGCACCTCTCGGGGAGTTCTGAGCTCCTATAATTCACCCCTCCACTTT.

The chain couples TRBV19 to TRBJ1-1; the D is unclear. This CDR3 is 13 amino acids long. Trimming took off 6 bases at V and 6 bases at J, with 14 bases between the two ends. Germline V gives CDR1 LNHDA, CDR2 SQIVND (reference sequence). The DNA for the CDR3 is TGTGCCAGTAGGGACGCCGTGGGATCTGAAGCTTTCTTT. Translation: CASRDAVGSEAFF.

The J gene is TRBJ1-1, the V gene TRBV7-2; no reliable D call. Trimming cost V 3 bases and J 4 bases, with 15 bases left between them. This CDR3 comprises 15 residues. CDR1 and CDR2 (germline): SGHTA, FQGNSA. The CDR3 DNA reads TGTGCCAGCAGCTTTCCCACAAGAAGAGGCACTGAAGCTTTCTTT. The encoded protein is CASSFPTRRGTEAFF.

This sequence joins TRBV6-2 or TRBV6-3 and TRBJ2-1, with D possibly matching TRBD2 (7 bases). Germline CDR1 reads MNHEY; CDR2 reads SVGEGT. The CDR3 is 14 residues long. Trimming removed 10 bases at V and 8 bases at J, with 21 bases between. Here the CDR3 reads CAINPGGSVDEQFF. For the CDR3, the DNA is TGTGCCATCAACCCGGGGGGCTCGGTAGATGAGCAGTTCTTC.

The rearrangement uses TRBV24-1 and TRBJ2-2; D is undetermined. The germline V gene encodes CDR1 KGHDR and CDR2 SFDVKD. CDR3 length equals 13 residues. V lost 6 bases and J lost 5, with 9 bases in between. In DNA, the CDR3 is TGTGCCACCAGTTTCCCTTCGACCGGGGAGCTGTTTTTT. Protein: CATSFPSTGELFF.

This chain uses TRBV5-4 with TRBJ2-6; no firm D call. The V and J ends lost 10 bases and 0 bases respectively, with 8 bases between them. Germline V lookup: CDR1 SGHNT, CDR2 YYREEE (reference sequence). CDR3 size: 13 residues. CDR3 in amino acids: CAGHTSGANVLTF. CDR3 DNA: TGTGCCGGCCACACCTCTGGGGCCAACGTCCTGACTTTC. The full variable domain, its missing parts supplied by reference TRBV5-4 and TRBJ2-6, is ETGVTQSPTHLIKTRGQQVTLRCSSQSGHNTVSWYQQALGQGPQFIFQYYREEENGRGNFPPRFSGLQFPNYSSELNVNALELDDSALYLCAGHTSGANVLTFGAGSRLTVL.

The CDR3 here is CASSAALQGSDAEAFF. CDR3 bases: TGTGCCAGCAGCGCGGCCCTACAGGGTTCCGATGCTGAAGCTTTCTTT. The chain combines TRBV5-5 with TRBJ1-1; weak D call: TRBD1 (6 bases). The germline CDR1 and CDR2 sequences are SGHKS and YYEKEE (reference sequence). This CDR3 has 16 amino acids. Trimming removed 4 bases at V and 6 bases at J, with 22 bases between. The complete variable domain, with remaining parts taken from reference TRBV5-5 and TRBJ1-1, reads DAGVTQSPTHLIKTRGQQVTLRCSPISGHKSVSWYQQVLGQGPQFIFQYYEKEERGRGNFPDRFSARQFPNYSSELNVNALLLGDSALYLCASSAALQGSDAEAFFGQGTRLTVV.

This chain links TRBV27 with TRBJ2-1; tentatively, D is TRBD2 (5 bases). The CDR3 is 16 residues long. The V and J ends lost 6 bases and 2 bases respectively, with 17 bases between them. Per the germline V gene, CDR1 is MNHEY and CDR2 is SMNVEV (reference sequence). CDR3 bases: TGTGCCAGCAGACCCGGGATCCAGAGTCCCTACAATGAGCAGTTCTTC. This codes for CASRPGIQSPYNEQFF.

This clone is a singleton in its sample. CDR3 residues: CASSQDWAMNTGELFF. The CDR3 coding sequence is TGCGCCAGCAGCCAAGATTGGGCTATGAACACCGGGGAGCTGTTTTTT. This chain joins TRBV4-3 and TRBJ2-2; D unresolved. Germline V CDR1 and CDR2: LGHNA, YSLEER. Trimming pared 0 bases from V and 1 base from J, leaving 9 bases between. The CDR3 contains 16 residues.

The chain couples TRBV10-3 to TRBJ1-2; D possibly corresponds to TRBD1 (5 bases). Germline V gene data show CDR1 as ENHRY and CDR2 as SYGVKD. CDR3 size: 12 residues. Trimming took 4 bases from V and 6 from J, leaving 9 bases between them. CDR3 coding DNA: TGTGCCATCAGTGGGGACGGAAATGGCTACACCTTC. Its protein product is CAISGDGNGYTF.

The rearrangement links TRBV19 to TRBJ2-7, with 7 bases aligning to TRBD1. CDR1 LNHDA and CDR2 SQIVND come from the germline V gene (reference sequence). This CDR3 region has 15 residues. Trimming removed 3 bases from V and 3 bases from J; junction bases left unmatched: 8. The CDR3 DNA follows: TGTGCCAGTAGTATGTTAGGGGGACAGATCTACGAGCAGTACTTC. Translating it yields CASSMLGGQIYEQYF.

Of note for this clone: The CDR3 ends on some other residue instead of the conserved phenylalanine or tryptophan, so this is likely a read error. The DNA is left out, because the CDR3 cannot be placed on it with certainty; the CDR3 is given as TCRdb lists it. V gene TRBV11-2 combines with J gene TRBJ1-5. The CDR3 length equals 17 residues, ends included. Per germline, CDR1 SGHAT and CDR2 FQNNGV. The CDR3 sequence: CASSLDPYPGPTFEHFG.

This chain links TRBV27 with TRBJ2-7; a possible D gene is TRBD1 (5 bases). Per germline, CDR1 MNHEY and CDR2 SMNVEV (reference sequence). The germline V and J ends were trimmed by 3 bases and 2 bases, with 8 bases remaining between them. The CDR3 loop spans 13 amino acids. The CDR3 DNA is TGTGCCAGCAGTTTGCAGGGCCCCTACGAGCAGTACTTC. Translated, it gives CASSLQGPYEQYF.

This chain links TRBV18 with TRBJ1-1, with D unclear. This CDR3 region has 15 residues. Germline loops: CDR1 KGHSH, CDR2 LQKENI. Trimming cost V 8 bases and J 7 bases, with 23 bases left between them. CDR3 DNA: TGTGCCAGCGCGCCCGAGACACGGCCTACTAATGAAGCTTTCTTT. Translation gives CASAPETRPTNEAFF.

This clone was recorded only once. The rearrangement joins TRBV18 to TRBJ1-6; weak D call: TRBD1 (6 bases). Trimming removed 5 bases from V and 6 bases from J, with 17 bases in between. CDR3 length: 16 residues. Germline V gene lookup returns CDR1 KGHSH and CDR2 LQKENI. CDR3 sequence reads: CASSAQQGVANSPLHF. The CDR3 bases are TGTGCCAGCTCAGCACAACAGGGTGTGGCTAATTCACCCCTCCACTTT.

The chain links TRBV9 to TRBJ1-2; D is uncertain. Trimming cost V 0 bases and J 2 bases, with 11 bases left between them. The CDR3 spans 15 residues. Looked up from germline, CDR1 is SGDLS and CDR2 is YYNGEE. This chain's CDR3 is CASSVGQRPNYGYTF. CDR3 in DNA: TGTGCCAGCAGCGTAGGGCAGCGTCCCAACTATGGCTACACCTTC.

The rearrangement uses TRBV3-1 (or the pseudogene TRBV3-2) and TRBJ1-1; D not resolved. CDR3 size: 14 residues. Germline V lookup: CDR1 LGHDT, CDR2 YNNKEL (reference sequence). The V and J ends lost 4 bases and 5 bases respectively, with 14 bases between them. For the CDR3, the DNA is TGTGCCAGCAGCCGCCGAGCGGGGAAGACTGAAGCTTTCTTT. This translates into CASSRRAGKTEAFF.

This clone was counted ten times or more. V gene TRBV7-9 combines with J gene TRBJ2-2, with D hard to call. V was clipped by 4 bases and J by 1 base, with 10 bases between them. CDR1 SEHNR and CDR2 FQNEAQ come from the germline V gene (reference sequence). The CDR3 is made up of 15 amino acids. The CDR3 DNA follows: TGTGCCAGCAGCTCCCCTCGGCGGAACACCGGGGAGCTGTTTTTT. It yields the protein CASSSPRRNTGELFF.

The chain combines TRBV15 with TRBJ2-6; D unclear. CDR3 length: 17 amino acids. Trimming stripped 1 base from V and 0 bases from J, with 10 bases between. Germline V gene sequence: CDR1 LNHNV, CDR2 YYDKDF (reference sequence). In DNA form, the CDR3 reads TGTGCCACCAGCAGAGTGGGCGGAGCCTCTGGGGCCAACGTCCTGACTTTC. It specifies CATSRVGGASGANVLTF.

In nucleotides, the CDR3 is TGTGCCAGCAGCTTAGTAGGCCAGCCCGGGGAGCTGTTTTTT. It is translated as CASSLVGQPGELFF. The rearrangement links TRBV13 to TRBJ2-2, with D unresolved. V gave up 1 base and J gave up 6 bases, with 9 bases separating them. There are 14 residues in the CDR3. Germline V lookup: CDR1 PRHDT, CDR2 FYEKMQ (reference sequence).